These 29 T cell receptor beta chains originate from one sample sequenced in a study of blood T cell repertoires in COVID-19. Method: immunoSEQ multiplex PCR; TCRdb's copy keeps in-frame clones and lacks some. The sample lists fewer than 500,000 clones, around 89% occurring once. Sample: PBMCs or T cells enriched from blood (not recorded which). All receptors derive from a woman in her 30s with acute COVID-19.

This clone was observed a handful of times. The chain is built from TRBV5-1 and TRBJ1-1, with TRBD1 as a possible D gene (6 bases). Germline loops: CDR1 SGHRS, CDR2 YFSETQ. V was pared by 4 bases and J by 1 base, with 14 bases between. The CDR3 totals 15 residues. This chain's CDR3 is CASSPGQGGNTEAFF. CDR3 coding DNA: TGCGCCAGCAGCCCGGGCCAAGGGGGGAACACTGAAGCTTTCTTT. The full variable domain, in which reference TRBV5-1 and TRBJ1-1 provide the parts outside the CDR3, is KAGVTQTPRYLIKTRGQQVTLSCSPISGHRSVSWYQQTPGQGLQFLFEYFSETQRNKGNFPGRFSGRQFSNSRSEMNVSTLELGDSALYLCASSPGQGGNTEAFFGQGTRLTVV.

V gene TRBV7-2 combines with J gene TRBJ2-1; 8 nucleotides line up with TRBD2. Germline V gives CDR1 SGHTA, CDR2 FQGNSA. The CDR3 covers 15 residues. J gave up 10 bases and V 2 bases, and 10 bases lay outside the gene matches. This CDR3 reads CASSLSGGGPSEQFF. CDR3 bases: TGTGCCAGCAGCTTATCCGGGGGGGGCCCTTCGGAGCAGTTCTTC.

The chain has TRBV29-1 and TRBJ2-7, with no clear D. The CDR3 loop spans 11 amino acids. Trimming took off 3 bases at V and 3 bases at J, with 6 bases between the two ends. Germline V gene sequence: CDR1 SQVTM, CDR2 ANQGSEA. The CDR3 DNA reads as TGCAGCGTTGACAGGATCTACGAGCAGTACTTC. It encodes CSVDRIYEQYF.

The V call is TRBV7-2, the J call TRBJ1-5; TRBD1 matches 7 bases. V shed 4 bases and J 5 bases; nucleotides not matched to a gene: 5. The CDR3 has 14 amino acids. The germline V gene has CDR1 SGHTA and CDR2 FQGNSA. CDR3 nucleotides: TGTGCCAGCAGCTGGAGACAGGGAGATCAGCCCCAGCATTTT. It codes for CASSWRQGDQPQHF.

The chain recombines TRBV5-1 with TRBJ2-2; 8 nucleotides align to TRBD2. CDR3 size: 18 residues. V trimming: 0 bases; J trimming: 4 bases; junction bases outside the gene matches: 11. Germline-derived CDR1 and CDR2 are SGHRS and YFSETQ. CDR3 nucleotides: TGCGCCAGCAGCTTGGATGCGGGGGGAGCAAAACCCACCGGGGAGCTGTTTTTT. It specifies CASSLDAGGAKPTGELFF.

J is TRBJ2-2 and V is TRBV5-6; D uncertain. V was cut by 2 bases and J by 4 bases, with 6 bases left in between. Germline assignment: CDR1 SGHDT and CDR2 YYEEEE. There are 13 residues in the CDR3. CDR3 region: CASSFRSTGELFF. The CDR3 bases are TGTGCCAGCAGCTTTAGAAGCACCGGGGAGCTGTTTTTT.

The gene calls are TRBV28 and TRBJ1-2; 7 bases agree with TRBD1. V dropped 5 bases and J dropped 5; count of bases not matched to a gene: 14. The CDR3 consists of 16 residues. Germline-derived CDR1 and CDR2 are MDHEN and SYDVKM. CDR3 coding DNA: TGTGCCAGCAGTCGGTTGAGGGGGCCAACCGTTTATGGCTACACCTTC. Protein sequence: CASSRLRGPTVYGYTF.

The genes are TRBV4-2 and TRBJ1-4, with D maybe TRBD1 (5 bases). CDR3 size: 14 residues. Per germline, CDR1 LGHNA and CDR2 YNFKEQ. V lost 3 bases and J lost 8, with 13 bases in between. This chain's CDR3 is CASSQEDGGEKLFF. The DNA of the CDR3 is TGTGCCAGCAGCCAGGAGGACGGGGGGGAAAAACTGTTTTTT.

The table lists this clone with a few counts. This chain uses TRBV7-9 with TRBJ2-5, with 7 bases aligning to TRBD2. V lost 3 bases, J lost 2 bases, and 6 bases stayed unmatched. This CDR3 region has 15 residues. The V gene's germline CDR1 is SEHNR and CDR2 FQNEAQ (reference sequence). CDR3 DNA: TGTGCCAGCAGCTTTTCCAGCGGGGCACAAGAGACCCAGTACTTC. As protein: CASSFSSGAQETQYF.

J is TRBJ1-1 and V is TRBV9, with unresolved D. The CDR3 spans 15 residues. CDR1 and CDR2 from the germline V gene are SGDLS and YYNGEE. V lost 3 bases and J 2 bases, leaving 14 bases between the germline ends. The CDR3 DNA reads TGTGCCAGCAGCGCTACGGAGGAGGTAAACACTGAAGCTTTCTTT. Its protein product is CASSATEEVNTEAFF.

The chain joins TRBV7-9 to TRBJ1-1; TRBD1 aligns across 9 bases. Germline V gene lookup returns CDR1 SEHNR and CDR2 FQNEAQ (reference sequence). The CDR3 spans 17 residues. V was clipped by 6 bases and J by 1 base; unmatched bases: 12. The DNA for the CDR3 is TGTGCCAGCAGACTCCCCGGGGACAGGGAATGGAACACTGAAGCTTTCTTT. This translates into CASRLPGDREWNTEAFF.

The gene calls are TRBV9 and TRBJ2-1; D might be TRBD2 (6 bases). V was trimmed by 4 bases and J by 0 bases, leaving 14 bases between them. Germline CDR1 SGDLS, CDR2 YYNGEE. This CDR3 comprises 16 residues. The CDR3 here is CASSPLGTGSYNEQFF. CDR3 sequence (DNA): TGTGCCAGCAGCCCACTCGGGACTGGCTCCTACAATGAGCAGTTCTTC.

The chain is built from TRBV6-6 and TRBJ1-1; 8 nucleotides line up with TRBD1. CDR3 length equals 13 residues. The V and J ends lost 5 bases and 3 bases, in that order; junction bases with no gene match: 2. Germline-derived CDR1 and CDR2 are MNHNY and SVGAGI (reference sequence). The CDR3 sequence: CASSTTGDTEAFF. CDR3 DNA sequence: TGTGCCAGCAGTACGACAGGGGACACTGAAGCTTTCTTT.

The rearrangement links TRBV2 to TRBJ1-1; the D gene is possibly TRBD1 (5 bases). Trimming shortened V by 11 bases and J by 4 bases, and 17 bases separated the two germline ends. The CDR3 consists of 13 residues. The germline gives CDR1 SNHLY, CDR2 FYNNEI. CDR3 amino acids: CAPRSEGATEAFF. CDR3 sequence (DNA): TGTGCCCCCCGGTCAGAAGGGGCCACTGAAGCTTTCTTT.

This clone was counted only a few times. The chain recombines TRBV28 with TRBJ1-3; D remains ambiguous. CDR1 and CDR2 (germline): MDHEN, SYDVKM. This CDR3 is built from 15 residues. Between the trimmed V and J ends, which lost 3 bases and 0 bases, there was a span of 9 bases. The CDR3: CASSFPRDSGNTIYF. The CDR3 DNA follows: TGTGCCAGCAGTTTCCCCCGCGACTCTGGAAACACCATATATTTT.

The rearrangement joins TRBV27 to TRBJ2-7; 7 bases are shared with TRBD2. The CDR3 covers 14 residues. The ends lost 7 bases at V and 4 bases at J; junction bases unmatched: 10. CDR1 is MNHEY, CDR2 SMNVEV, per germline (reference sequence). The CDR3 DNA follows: TGTGCCAGCAACTTAAGGGGAGGGATATACGAGCAGTACTTC. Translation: CASNLRGGIYEQYF.

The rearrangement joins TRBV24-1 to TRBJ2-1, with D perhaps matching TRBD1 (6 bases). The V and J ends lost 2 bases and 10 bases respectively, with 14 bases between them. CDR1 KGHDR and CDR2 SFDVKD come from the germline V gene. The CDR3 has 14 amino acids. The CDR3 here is CATSDSTGLGEQFF. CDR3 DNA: TGTGCCACCAGTGATTCCACAGGGTTAGGAGAGCAGTTCTTC.

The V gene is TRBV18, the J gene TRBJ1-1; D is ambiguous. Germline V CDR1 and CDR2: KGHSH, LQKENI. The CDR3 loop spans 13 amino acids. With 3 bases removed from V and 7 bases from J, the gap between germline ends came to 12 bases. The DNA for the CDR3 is TGTGCCAGCTCACCTTCGGGTATGCGTGAAGCTTTCTTT. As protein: CASSPSGMREAFF.

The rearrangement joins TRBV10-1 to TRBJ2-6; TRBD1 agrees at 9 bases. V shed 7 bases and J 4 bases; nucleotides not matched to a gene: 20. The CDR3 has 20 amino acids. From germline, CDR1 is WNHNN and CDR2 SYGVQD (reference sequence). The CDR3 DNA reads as TGCGCCAGCAAGGACAGGGGCGTCTTTCCCCTCTCTGACGGGGCCAACGTCCTGACTTTC. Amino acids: CASKDRGVFPLSDGANVLTF.

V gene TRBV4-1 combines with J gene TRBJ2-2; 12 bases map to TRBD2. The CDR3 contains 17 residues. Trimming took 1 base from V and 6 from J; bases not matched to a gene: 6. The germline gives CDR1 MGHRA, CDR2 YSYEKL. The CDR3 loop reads CASSQVVASGGAGELFF. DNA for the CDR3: TGCGCCAGCAGCCAAGTCGTGGCTAGCGGGGGGGCCGGGGAGCTGTTTTTT.

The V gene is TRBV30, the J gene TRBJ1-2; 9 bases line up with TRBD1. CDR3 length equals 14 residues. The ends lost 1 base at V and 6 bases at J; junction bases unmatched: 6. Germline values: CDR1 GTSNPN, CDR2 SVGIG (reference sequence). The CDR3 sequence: CAWSEGDRDHGYTF. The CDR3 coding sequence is TGTGCCTGGAGTGAGGGGGACAGGGACCATGGCTACACCTTC.

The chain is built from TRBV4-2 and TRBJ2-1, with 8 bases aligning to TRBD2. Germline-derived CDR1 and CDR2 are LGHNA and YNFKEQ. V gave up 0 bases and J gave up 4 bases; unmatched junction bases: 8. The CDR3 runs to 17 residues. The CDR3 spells CASSQDPPGGGYNEQFF. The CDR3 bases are TGTGCCAGCAGCCAAGATCCTCCCGGGGGGGGATACAATGAGCAGTTCTTC.

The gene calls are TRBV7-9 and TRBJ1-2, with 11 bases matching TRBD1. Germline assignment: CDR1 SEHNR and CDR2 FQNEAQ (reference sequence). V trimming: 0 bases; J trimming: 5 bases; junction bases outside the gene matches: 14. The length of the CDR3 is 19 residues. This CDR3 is CASSLADRDRGFRRYGYTF. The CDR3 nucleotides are TGTGCCAGCAGCTTAGCGGACCGGGACAGGGGGTTTCGTAGATATGGCTACACCTTC. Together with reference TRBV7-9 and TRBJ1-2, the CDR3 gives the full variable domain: DTGVSQNPRHKITKRGQNVTFRCDPISEHNRLYWYRQTLGQGPEFLTYFQNEAQLEKSRLLSDRFSAERPKGSFSTLEIQRTEQGDSAMYLCASSLADRDRGFRRYGYTFGSGTRLTVV.

The CDR3 loop is CASSPVTGPNSPLHF. CDR3 sequence (DNA): TGTGCCAGCTCACCCGTGACAGGGCCCAATTCACCCCTCCACTTT. V gene TRBV18 combines with J gene TRBJ1-6, with 7 bases identical to TRBD1. The CDR3 runs 15 residues. The germline gives CDR1 KGHSH, CDR2 LQKENI. Trimming removed 3 bases from V and 7 bases from J; junction bases left unmatched: 6.

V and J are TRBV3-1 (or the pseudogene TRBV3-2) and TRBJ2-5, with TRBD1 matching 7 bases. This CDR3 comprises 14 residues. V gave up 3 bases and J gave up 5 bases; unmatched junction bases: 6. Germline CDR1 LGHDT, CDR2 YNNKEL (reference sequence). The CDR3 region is CASSHADRVETQYF. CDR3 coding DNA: TGTGCCAGCAGCCACGCCGACAGGGTCGAGACCCAGTACTTC.

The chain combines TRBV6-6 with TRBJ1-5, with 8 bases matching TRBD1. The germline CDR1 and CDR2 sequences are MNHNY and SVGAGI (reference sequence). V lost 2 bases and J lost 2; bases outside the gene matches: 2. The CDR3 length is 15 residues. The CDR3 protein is CASSYQDRGNQPQHF. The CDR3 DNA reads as TGTGCCAGCAGTTACCAGGACAGGGGCAATCAGCCCCAGCATTTT.

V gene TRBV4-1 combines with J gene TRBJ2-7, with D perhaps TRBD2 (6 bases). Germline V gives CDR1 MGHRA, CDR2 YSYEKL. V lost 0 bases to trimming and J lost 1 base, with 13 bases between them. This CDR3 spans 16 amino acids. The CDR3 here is CASSQDWEERSYEQYF. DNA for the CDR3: TGCGCCAGCAGCCAAGATTGGGAGGAGCGATCCTACGAGCAGTACTTC.

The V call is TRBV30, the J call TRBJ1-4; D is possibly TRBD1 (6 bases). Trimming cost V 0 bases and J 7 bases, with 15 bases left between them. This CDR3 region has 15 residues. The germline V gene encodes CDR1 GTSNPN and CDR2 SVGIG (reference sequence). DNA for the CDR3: TGTGCCTGGAGTGTAAACCAGGGGTTCGGTGAAAAACTGTTTTTT. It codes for CAWSVNQGFGEKLFF. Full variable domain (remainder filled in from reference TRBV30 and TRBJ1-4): SQTIHQWPATLVQPVGSPLSLECTVEGTSNPNLYWYRQAAGRGLQLLFYSVGIGQISSEVPQNLSASRPQDRQFILSSKKLLLSDSGFYLCAWSVNQGFGEKLFFGSGTQLSVL.

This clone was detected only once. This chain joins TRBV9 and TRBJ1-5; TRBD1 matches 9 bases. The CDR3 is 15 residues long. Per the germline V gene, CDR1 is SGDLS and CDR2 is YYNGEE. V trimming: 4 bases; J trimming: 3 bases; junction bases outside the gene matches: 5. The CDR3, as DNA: TGTGCCAGCAGCCTTGGGACAGGGCCCAATCAGCCCCAGCATTTT. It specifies CASSLGTGPNQPQHF.